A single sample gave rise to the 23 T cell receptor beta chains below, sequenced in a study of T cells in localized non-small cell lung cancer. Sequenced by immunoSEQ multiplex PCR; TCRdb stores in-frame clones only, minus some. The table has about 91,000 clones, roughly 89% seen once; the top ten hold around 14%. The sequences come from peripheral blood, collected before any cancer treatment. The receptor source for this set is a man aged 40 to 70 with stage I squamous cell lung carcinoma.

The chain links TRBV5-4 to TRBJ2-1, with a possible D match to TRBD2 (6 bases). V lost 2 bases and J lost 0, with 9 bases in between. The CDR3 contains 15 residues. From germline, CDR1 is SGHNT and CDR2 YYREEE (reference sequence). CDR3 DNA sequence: TGTGCCAGCAGCTTCGGGACTGGCTCCTACAATGAGCAGTTCTTC. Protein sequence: CASSFGTGSYNEQFF.

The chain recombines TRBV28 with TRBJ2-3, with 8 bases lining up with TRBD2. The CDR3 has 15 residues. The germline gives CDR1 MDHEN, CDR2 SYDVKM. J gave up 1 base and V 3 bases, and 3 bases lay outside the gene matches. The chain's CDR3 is CASSLTAGGTDTQYF. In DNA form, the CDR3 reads TGTGCCAGCAGTTTGACAGCGGGGGGCACAGATACGCAGTATTTT. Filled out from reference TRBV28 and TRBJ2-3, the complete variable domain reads DVKVTQSSRYLVKRTGEKVFLECVQDMDHENMFWYRQDPGLGLRLIYFSYDVKMKEKGDIPEGYSVSREKKERFSLILESASTNQTSMYLCASSLTAGGTDTQYFGPGTRLTVL.

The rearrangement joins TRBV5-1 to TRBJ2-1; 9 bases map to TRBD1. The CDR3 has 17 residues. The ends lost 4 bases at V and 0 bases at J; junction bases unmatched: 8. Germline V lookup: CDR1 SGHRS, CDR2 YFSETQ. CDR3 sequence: CASSTGQGMSSYNEQFF. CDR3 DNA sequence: TGCGCCAGCAGCACGGGACAGGGCATGAGCTCCTACAATGAGCAGTTCTTC.

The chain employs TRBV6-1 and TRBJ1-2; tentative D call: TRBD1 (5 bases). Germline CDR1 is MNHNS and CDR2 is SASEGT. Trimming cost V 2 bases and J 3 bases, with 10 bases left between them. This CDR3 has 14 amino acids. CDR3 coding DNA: TGTGCCAGCAGTGAATTGGGGGGGGACTATGGCTACACCTTC. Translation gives CASSELGGDYGYTF.

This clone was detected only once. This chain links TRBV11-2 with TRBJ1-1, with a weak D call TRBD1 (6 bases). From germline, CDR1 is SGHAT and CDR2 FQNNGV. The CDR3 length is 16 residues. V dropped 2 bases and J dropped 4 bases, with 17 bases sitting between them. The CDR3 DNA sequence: TGTGCCAGCAGCTTAAGTCAAGGGGGGGCTGGCACTGAAGCTTTCTTT. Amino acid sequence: CASSLSQGGAGTEAFF.

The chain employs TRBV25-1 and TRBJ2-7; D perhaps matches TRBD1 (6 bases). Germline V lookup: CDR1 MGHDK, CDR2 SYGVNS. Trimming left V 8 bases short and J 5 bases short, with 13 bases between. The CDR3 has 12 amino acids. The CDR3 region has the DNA TGTGCCAGCCGACAGGATTATGACGAGCAGTACTTC. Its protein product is CASRQDYDEQYF.

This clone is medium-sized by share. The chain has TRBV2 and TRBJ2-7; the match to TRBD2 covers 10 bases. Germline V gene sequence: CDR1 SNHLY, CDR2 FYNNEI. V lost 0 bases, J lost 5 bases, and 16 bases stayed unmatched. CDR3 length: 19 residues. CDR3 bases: TGTGCCAGCAGTGAAGCGCCTGGGTTTGGGGGACTAGCGCTAGACGAGCAGTACTTC. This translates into CASSEAPGFGGLALDEQYF.

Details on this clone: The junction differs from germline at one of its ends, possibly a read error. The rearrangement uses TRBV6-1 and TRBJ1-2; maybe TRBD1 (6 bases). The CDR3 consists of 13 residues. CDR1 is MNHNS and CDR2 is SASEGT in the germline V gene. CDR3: CASSEDHYGGPAF. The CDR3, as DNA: TGTGCCAGCAGTGAAGATCATTATGGGGGCCCGGCCTTC.

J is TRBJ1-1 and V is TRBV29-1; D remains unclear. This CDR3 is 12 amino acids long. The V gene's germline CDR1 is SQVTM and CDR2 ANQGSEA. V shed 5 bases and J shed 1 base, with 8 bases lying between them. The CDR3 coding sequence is TGCAGCGTTTTGACGTGGAACACTGAAGCTTTCTTT. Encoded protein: CSVLTWNTEAFF. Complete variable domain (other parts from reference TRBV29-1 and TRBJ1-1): SAVISQKPSRDICQRGTSLTIQCQVDSQVTMMFWYRQQPGQSLTLIATANQGSEATYESGFVIDKFPISRPNLTFSTLTVSNMSPEDSSIYLCSVLTWNTEAFFGQGTRLTVV.

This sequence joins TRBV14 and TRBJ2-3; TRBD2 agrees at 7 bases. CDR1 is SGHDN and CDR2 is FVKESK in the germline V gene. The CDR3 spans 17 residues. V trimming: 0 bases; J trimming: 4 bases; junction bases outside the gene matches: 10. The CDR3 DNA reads TGTGCCAGCAGCCAAGAATTGAGGACTAGTATCCCAGATACGCAGTATTTT. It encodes CASSQELRTSIPDTQYF.

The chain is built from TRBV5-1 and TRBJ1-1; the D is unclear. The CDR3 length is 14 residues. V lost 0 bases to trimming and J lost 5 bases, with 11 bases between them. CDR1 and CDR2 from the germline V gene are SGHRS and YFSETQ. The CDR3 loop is CASSLDGSGTEAFF. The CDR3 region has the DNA TGCGCCAGCAGCTTGGATGGGTCGGGAACTGAAGCTTTCTTT. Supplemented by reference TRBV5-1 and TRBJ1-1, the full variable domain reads KAGVTQTPRYLIKTRGQQVTLSCSPISGHRSVSWYQQTPGQGLQFLFEYFSETQRNKGNFPGRFSGRQFSNSRSEMNVSTLELGDSALYLCASSLDGSGTEAFFGQGTRLTVV.

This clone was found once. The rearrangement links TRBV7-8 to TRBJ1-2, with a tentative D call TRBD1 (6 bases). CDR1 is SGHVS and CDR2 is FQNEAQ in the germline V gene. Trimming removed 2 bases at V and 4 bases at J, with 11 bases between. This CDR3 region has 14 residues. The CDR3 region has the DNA TGTGCCAGCAGCTTACCGGGGGCGGGCTATGGCTACACCTTC. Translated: CASSLPGAGYGYTF.

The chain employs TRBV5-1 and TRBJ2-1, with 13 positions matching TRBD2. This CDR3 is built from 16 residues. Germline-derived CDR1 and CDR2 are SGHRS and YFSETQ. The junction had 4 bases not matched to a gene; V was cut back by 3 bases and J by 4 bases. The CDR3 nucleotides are TGCGCCAGCAGCTCCCGGACTAGCGGGGGATACAATGAGCAGTTCTTC. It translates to CASSSRTSGGYNEQFF.

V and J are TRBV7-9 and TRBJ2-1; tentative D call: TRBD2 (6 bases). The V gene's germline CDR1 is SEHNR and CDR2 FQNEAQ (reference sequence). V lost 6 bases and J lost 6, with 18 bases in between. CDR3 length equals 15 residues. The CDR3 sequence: CASRHRDSGPNEQFF. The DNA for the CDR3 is TGTGCCAGCAGGCACCGGGACTCGGGGCCCAATGAGCAGTTCTTC.

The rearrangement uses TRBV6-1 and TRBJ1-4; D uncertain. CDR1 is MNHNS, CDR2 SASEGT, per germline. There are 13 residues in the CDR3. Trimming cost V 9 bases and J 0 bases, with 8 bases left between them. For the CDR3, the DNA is TGTGCCAGTAGAGGTTCAACTAATGAAAAACTGTTTTTT. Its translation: CASRGSTNEKLFF.

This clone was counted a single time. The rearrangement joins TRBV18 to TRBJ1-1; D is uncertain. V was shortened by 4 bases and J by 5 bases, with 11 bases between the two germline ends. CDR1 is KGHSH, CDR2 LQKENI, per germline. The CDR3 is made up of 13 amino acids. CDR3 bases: TGTGCCAGCTCACGGGAGGGAGGGACTGAAGCTTTCTTT. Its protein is CASSREGGTEAFF.

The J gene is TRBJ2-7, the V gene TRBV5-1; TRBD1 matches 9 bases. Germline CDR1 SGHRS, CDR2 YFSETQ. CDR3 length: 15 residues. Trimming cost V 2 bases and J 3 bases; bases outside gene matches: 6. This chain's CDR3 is CASSLPGQGNYEQYF. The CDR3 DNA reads TGCGCCAGCAGCTTACCGGGACAGGGTAACTACGAGCAGTACTTC.

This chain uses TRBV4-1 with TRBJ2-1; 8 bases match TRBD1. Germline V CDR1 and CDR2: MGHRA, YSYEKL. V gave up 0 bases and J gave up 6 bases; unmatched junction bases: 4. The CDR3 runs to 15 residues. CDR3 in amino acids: CASSQDRGRINEQFF. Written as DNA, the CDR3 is TGCGCCAGCAGCCAAGACAGGGGGCGCATCAATGAGCAGTTCTTC.

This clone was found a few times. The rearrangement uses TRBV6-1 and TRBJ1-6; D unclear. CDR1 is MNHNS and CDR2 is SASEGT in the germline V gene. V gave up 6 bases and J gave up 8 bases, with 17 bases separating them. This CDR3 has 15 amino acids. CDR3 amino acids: CASSLLVTGDSPLHF. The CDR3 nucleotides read TGTGCCAGCAGCCTCCTGGTGACCGGGGATTCACCCCTCCACTTT.

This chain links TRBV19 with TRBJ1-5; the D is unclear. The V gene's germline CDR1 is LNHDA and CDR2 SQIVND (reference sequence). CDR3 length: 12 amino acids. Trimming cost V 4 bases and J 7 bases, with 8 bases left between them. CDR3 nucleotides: TGTGCCAGTAGTAGTTGGGCCCAGCCCCAGCATTTT. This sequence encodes CASSSWAQPQHF.

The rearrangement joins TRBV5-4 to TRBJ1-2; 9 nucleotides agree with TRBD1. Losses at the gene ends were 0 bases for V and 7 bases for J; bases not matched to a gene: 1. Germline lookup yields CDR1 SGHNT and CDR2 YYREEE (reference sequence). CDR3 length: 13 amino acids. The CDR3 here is CASSLETGGGYTF. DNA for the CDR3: TGTGCCAGCAGCTTGGAGACAGGGGGTGGCTACACCTTC.

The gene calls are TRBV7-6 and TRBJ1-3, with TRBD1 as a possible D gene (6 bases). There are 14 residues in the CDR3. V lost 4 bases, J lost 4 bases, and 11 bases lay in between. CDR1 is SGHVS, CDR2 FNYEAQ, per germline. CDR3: CASSSRGAGNTIYF. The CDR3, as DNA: TGTGCCAGCAGCTCCAGGGGCGCAGGAAACACCATATATTTT.

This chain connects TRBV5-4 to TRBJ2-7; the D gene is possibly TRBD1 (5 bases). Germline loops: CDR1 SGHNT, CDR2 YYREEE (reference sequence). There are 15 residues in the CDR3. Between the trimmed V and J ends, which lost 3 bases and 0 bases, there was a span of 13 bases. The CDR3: CASSSQGTSSYEQYF. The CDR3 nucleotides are TGTGCCAGCAGCTCGCAGGGCACAAGCTCCTACGAGCAGTACTTC. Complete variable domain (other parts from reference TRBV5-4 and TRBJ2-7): ETGVTQSPTHLIKTRGQQVTLRCSSQSGHNTVSWYQQALGQGPQFIFQYYREEENGRGNFPPRFSGLQFPNYSSELNVNALELDDSALYLCASSSQGTSSYEQYFGPGTRLTVT.